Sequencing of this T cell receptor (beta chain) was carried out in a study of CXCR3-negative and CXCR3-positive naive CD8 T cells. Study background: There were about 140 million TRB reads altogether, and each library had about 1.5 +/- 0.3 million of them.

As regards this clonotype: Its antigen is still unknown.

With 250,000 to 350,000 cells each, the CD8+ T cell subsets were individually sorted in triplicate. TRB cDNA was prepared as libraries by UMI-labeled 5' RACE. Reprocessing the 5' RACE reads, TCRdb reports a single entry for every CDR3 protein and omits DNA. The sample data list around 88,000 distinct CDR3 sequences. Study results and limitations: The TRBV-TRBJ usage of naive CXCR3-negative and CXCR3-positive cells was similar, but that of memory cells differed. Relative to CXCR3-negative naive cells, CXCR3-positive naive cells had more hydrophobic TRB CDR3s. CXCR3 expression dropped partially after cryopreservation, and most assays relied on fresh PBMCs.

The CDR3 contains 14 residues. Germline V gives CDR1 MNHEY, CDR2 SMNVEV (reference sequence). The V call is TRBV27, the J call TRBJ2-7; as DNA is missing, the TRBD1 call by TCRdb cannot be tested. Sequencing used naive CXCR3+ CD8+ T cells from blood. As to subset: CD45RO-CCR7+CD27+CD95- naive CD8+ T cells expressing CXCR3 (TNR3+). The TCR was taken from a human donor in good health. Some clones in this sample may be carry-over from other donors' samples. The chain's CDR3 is CASSLPSRGAEQYF.